The 28 T cell receptor beta chains presented below share a single source sample, sequenced in a study of T cell responses to AZD1222 COVID-19 vaccine. Clones were read by immunoSEQ multiplex PCR, and TCRdb kept only the in-frame ones, dropping some. The data hold approximately 100,000 clones, with around nine tenths observed a single time. Sequencing was performed on peripheral blood, taken on day 0 of AZD1222 vaccination. The receptors were gathered from an adult in good health.

The sample holds a few counts of this clone. This sequence joins TRBV9 and TRBJ2-7; perhaps TRBD2 as D (5 bases). CDR1 and CDR2 from the germline V gene are SGDLS and YYNGEE. The CDR3 has 15 residues. Trimming pared 2 bases from V and 0 bases from J, leaving 12 bases between. This chain's CDR3 is CASSVYSDFSYEQYF. CDR3 DNA sequence: TGTGCCAGCAGCGTTTATTCGGACTTCTCCTACGAGCAGTACTTC.

This chain joins TRBV7-2 and TRBJ1-1, with 10 bases matching TRBD1. This CDR3 contains 16 residues. Looked up from germline, CDR1 is SGHTA and CDR2 is FQGNSA. The trim removed 5 bases at V and 3 bases at J, leaving 9 bases unmatched. CDR3 in DNA: TGTGCCAGCAGCCTCATCGGGACAGGGGTTTACACTGAAGCTTTCTTT. It translates to CASSLIGTGVYTEAFF.

This sequence joins TRBV2 and TRBJ2-2, with TRBD2 matching over 11 bases. This CDR3 has 17 residues. V gave up 4 bases and J gave up 0 bases; unmatched junction bases: 4. CDR1 and CDR2 (germline): SNHLY, FYNNEI. CDR3 in DNA: TGTGCCAGCAGTGGCCTAGCGGGGGGATCGAACACCGGGGAGCTGTTTTTT. This codes for CASSGLAGGSNTGELFF.

The V gene is TRBV7-2, the J gene TRBJ1-2; the D gene is possibly TRBD1 (5 bases). V lost 1 base and J lost 8, with 14 bases in between. The CDR3 totals 14 residues. Germline lookup yields CDR1 SGHTA and CDR2 FQGNSA. The CDR3 spells CASSLGTNPGGYTF. The CDR3, as DNA: TGTGCCAGCAGCTTAGGAACAAACCCAGGGGGCTACACCTTC. Filled out from reference TRBV7-2 and TRBJ1-2, the complete variable domain reads GAGVSQSPSNKVTEKGKDVELRCDPISGHTALYWYRQSLGQGLEFLIYFQGNSAPDKSGLPSDRFSAERTGGSVSTLTIQRTQQEDSAVYLCASSLGTNPGGYTFGSGTRLTVV.

This clone was seen only once. The rearrangement uses TRBV6-6 and TRBJ2-2; D possibly uses TRBD1 or TRBD2 (7 bases each). The germline CDR1 and CDR2 sequences are MNHNY and SVGAGI (reference sequence). Deletions cut 5 bases from V and 3 bases from J, with 19 bases between. The CDR3 contains 17 residues. The CDR3: CASSPRGEGAYTGELFF. Here the CDR3 DNA reads TGTGCCAGCAGTCCGAGGGGGGAGGGGGCATACACCGGGGAGCTGTTTTTT.

The chain has TRBV2 and TRBJ2-7; D may be TRBD2 (5 bases). V lost 11 bases and J lost 3, with 17 bases in between. Looked up from germline, CDR1 is SNHLY and CDR2 is FYNNEI. The length of the CDR3 is 13 residues. As DNA, the CDR3 is TGTGCCGTAGCGCCGGGAAGAAACTACGAGCAGTACTTC. As protein: CAVAPGRNYEQYF.

V gene TRBV5-5 combines with J gene TRBJ2-4; tentatively, D is TRBD2 (6 bases). The CDR3 covers 12 residues. Germline V gene lookup returns CDR1 SGHKS and CDR2 YYEKEE (reference sequence). Trimming took 2 bases from V and 8 from J, leaving 8 bases between them. CDR3 sequence reads: CASSFGEDIQYF. The CDR3 region has the DNA TGTGCCAGCAGCTTTGGGGAGGACATTCAGTACTTC.

The chain links TRBV7-9 to TRBJ2-3; D is unclear. The CDR3 totals 13 residues. Trimming removed 5 bases at V and 3 bases at J, with 9 bases between. Germline assignment: CDR1 SEHNR and CDR2 FQNEAQ (reference sequence). Here the CDR3 reads CASSPRVTDTQYF. DNA of the CDR3: TGTGCCAGCAGCCCCCGGGTAACAGATACGCAGTATTTT.

In this sample, this clone turned up once. The rearrangement uses TRBV6-9 and TRBJ1-4; 10 positions match TRBD1. The trim removed 4 bases at V and 7 bases at J, leaving 6 bases unmatched. Looked up from germline, CDR1 is MNHGY and CDR2 is SVAAGI. CDR3 length: 15 amino acids. The CDR3 spells CASSLTGTGVEKLFF. CDR3 DNA sequence: TGTGCCAGCAGTTTAACCGGGACAGGGGTTGAAAAACTGTTTTTT.

A remark on this clone: Other DNA variants within this sample encode the same CDR3. This chain links TRBV18 with TRBJ1-1; D not resolved. The germline V gene has CDR1 KGHSH and CDR2 LQKENI. Trimming left V 3 bases short and J 0 bases short, with 2 bases between. The CDR3 spans 12 residues. The CDR3 loop is CASSPLNTEAFF. The CDR3 nucleotides are TGTGCCAGCTCACCCTTGAACACTGAAGCTTTCTTT. Combining the CDR3 with reference TRBV18 and TRBJ1-1 gives the whole variable domain NAGVMQNPRHLVRRRGQEARLRCSPMKGHSHVYWYRQLPEEGLKFMVYLQKENIIDESGMPKERFSAEFPKEGPSILRIQQVVRGDSAAYFCASSPLNTEAFFGQGTRLTVV.

V usage is TRBV5-5 and J usage is TRBJ1-5; D not resolved. V gave up 5 bases and J gave up 4 bases, with 16 bases separating them. CDR1 SGHKS and CDR2 YYEKEE come from the germline V gene (reference sequence). The CDR3 length is 15 residues. As DNA, the CDR3 is TGTGCCAGCAGTTATACAGACGTGGGAAATCAGCCCCAGCATTTT. Its protein is CASSYTDVGNQPQHF. Combining the CDR3 with reference TRBV5-5 and TRBJ1-5 gives the whole variable domain DAGVTQSPTHLIKTRGQQVTLRCSPISGHKSVSWYQQVLGQGPQFIFQYYEKEERGRGNFPDRFSARQFPNYSSELNVNALLLGDSALYLCASSYTDVGNQPQHFGDGTRLSIL.

The table lists this clone with a count of one. The chain is built from TRBV4-2 and TRBJ2-1, with TRBD2 identical over 13 bases. Germline values: CDR1 LGHNA, CDR2 YNFKEQ. V was clipped by 4 bases and J by 5 bases; unmatched bases: 8. The CDR3 is 17 amino acids. For the CDR3, the DNA is TGTGCCAGCAGCCGAGGACTAGCGGGGGCCCCGAACAATGAGCAGTTCTTC. Translated: CASSRGLAGAPNNEQFF.

As DNA, the CDR3 is TGTGCCAGCAGTTACGGAGGGGGCCATAATCAGCCCCAGCATTTT. It specifies CASSYGGGHNQPQHF. V is TRBV6-5 and J is TRBJ1-5; TRBD1 matches at 7 bases. Germline V CDR1 and CDR2: MNHEY, SVGAGI. With 2 bases clipped from V and 4 bases from J, the junction kept 5 bases outside the gene matches. CDR3 size: 15 residues.

The chain recombines TRBV4-1 with TRBJ1-4; 7 bases fit TRBD1. Germline values: CDR1 MGHRA, CDR2 YSYEKL. Trimming at V came to 3 bases and at J to 5 bases, leaving 9 bases not matched to a gene. This CDR3 contains 16 residues. CDR3 nucleotides: TGCGCCAGCAGCCACGAACGACAGGGCTTGAATGAAAAACTGTTTTTT. It encodes CASSHERQGLNEKLFF.

This sequence joins TRBV24-1 and TRBJ2-3, with D perhaps given as TRBD1 or TRBD2 (6 bases each). The ends were cut back, 6 bases at V and 1 base at J, with 10 bases in the middle. This CDR3 is 14 amino acids long. Germline assignment: CDR1 KGHDR and CDR2 SFDVKD. The CDR3 sequence is CATSQEGGTDTQYF. In nucleotides, the CDR3 is TGTGCCACCAGTCAGGAGGGGGGCACAGATACGCAGTATTTT.

V and J are TRBV10-3 and TRBJ1-1, with 8 bases that match TRBD1. The CDR3 loop spans 14 amino acids. Germline V CDR1 and CDR2: ENHRY, SYGVKD. Trimming at V came to 6 bases and at J to 3 bases, leaving 6 bases not matched to a gene. Written as DNA, the CDR3 is TGTGCCATCAGGACCAGGGGGCAGGACACTGAAGCTTTCTTT. Protein sequence: CAIRTRGQDTEAFF.

Only a few counts were recorded for this clone. The V gene is TRBV19, the J gene TRBJ2-2; weak D call: TRBD1 (6 bases). Germline CDR1 reads LNHDA; CDR2 reads SQIVND (reference sequence). CDR3 length equals 18 residues. The germline V and J ends were trimmed by 6 bases and 3 bases, with 23 bases remaining between them. As DNA, the CDR3 is TGTGCCAGTAGCACCCGGGACACTACGATTAGATACACCGGGGAGCTGTTTTTT. It yields the protein CASSTRDTTIRYTGELFF.

The V and J genes are TRBV7-2 and TRBJ1-2; 7 bases are a match to TRBD1. This CDR3 has 15 residues. The ends lost 1 base at V and 8 bases at J; junction bases unmatched: 10. CDR1 and CDR2 from the germline V gene are SGHTA and FQGNSA. This CDR3 is CASSLEGRGMGGYTF. CDR3 DNA: TGTGCCAGCAGCTTAGAGGGCAGGGGGATGGGGGGCTACACCTTC. Full variable domain (remainder filled in from reference TRBV7-2 and TRBJ1-2): GAGVSQSPSNKVTEKGKDVELRCDPISGHTALYWYRQSLGQGLEFLIYFQGNSAPDKSGLPSDRFSAERTGGSVSTLTIQRTQQEDSAVYLCASSLEGRGMGGYTFGSGTRLTVV.

This clone appeared a single time. V and J are TRBV7-2 and TRBJ2-3, with 8 bases aligning to TRBD2. The CDR3 length is 14 residues. Germline assignment: CDR1 SGHTA and CDR2 FQGNSA. V lost 1 base, J lost 6 bases, and 3 bases stayed unmatched. The CDR3 nucleotides are TGTGCCAGCAGCTTAGGACTAGCGAGGGATACGCAGTATTTT. Translation gives CASSLGLARDTQYF. Based on the CDR3 plus reference TRBV7-2 and TRBJ2-3, the full variable domain is GAGVSQSPSNKVTEKGKDVELRCDPISGHTALYWYRQSLGQGLEFLIYFQGNSAPDKSGLPSDRFSAERTGGSVSTLTIQRTQQEDSAVYLCASSLGLARDTQYFGPGTRLTVL.

CDR3 coding DNA: TGTGCCAGCAGTTTTGGCAGGGTTAGTTCACCCCTCCACTTT. Amino acids: CASSFGRVSSPLHF. The rearrangement joins TRBV27 to TRBJ1-6, with a weak D call TRBD1 (5 bases). The CDR3 is 14 residues long. Germline lookup yields CDR1 MNHEY and CDR2 SMNVEV (reference sequence). V gave up 3 bases and J gave up 9 bases, with 12 bases separating them.

The chain recombines TRBV4-3 with TRBJ2-2; 8 nucleotides agree with TRBD1. V was pared by 3 bases and J by 6 bases, with 3 bases of the junction left unmatched. In germline, CDR1 is LGHNA, CDR2 YSLEER. CDR3 length: 14 amino acids. Here the CDR3 DNA reads TGCGCCAGCAGCCACAACAGGGGGTCCGGGGAGCTGTTTTTT. It specifies CASSHNRGSGELFF.

This chain connects TRBV3-1 (or the pseudogene TRBV3-2) to TRBJ2-5; D is undetermined. V was pared by 3 bases and J by 0 bases, with 11 bases between. Germline CDR1 is LGHDT and CDR2 is YNNKEL (reference sequence). The CDR3 consists of 15 residues. CDR3 nucleotides: TGTGCCAGCAGCCATCCGCCCAAGTACCAAGAGACCCAGTACTTC. Translating it yields CASSHPPKYQETQYF.

The chain joins TRBV3-1 (or the pseudogene TRBV3-2) to TRBJ2-1; the match to TRBD2 covers 8 bases. The CDR3 runs to 20 residues. From germline, CDR1 is LGHDT and CDR2 YNNKEL (reference sequence). With 3 bases clipped from V and 2 bases from J, the junction kept 18 bases outside the gene matches. CDR3 sequence (DNA): TGTGCCAGCAGCCAGAGACCTATCGGGGGGGGCCGCGGAACCTACAATGAGCAGTTCTTC. It translates to CASSQRPIGGGRGTYNEQFF.

This sequence joins TRBV10-2 and TRBJ1-5, with D tentatively TRBD1 (5 bases). V was trimmed by 6 bases and J by 6 bases, leaving 18 bases between them. Per the germline V gene, CDR1 is WSHSY and CDR2 is SAAADI. CDR3 length: 15 residues. The CDR3 DNA reads as TGCGCCAGCAGCCGTTTGGGAAATCAGGGTCAGCCCCAGCATTTT. Translating gives CASSRLGNQGQPQHF.

The V gene is TRBV15, the J gene TRBJ1-6, with a weak D call TRBD1 (5 bases). CDR1 and CDR2 from the germline V gene are LNHNV and YYDKDF (reference sequence). V dropped 3 bases and J dropped 8 bases, with 11 bases sitting between them. This CDR3 is 14 amino acids long. The CDR3 here is CATSSEGFDSPLHF. The CDR3 region has the DNA TGTGCCACCAGCAGCGAGGGGTTCGATTCACCCCTCCACTTT. The full variable domain, rest sourced from reference TRBV15 and TRBJ1-6, is DAMVIQNPRYQVTQFGKPVTLSCSQTLNHNVMYWYQQKSSQAPKLLFHYYDKDFNNEADTPDNFQSRRPNTSFCFLDIRSPGLGDTAMYLCATSSEGFDSPLHFGNGTRLTVT.

Here the CDR3 DNA reads TGTGCCAGCAGTCCCCAGGAGGGTCGTACTGCGGGCTACACCTTC. Encoded protein: CASSPQEGRTAGYTF. The J gene is TRBJ1-2, the V gene TRBV6-5; no clear D. Germline assignment: CDR1 MNHEY and CDR2 SVGAGI. Trimming stripped 5 bases from V and 8 bases from J, with 21 bases between. The CDR3 covers 15 residues.

The genes are TRBV2 and TRBJ2-7; D ambiguous. Germline CDR1 SNHLY, CDR2 FYNNEI. V gave up 4 bases and J gave up 6 bases, with 16 bases separating them. The length of the CDR3 is 14 residues. The CDR3 is CASSVIAVLGEQYF. Written as DNA, the CDR3 is TGTGCCAGCAGTGTCATAGCCGTTCTTGGCGAGCAGTACTTC.

This clone was seen a handful of times. The rearrangement joins TRBV2 to TRBJ1-2; 10 nucleotides match TRBD1. The CDR3 consists of 14 residues. Germline values: CDR1 SNHLY, CDR2 FYNNEI. The trim removed 4 bases at V and 8 bases at J, leaving 7 bases unmatched. CDR3: CASSGDRGPSGYTF. The CDR3 nucleotides are TGTGCCAGCAGTGGGGACAGGGGCCCTTCGGGCTACACCTTC. Looking up the rest from reference TRBV2 and TRBJ1-2 gives the full variable domain: EPEVTQTPSHQVTQMGQEVILRCVPISNHLYFYWYRQILGQKVEFLVSFYNNEISEKSEIFDDQFSVERPDGSNFTLKIRSTKLEDSAMYFCASSGDRGPSGYTFGSGTRLTVV.